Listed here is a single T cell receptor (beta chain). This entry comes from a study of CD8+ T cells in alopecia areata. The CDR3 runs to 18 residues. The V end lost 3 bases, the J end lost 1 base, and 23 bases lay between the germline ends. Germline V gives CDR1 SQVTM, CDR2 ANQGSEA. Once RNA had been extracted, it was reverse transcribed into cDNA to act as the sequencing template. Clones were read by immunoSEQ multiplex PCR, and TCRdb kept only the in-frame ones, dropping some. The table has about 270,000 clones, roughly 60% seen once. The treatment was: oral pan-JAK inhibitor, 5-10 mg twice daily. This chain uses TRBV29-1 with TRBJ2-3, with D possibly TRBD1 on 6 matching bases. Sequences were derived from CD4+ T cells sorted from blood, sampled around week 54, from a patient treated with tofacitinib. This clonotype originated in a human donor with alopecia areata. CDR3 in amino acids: CSVDGKRSDWGRTDTQYF. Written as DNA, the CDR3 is TGCAGCGTTGATGGGAAAAGATCCGACTGGGGGCGCACAGATACGCAGTATTTT.